Included here is one T cell receptor beta chain sequence, with context. Produced via immunoSEQ multiplex PCR; TCRdb's table is partial and in-frame only. Here the sample spans 2 million to 3 million clones, over 85% being singletons. The entry originates in a study of shared clonotypes between healthy human individuals. The CDR3 totals 17 residues. In germline, CDR1 is SGHVS, CDR2 FQNEAQ. With 5 bases removed from V and 1 base from J, the gap between germline ends came to 20 bases. Sequenced material: naive CD4+ T cells from PBMCs. Subset meaning: CD45RA+ positively selected. The sequence was obtained from a man younger than 35 in good health. Some clones in this sample may be carry-over from other donors' samples. The chain combines TRBV7-8 with TRBJ1-1; D possibly corresponds to TRBD1 (6 bases). As DNA, the CDR3 is TGTGCCAGCAGCCCGGCCGGGGGCGGACGGAGGAACACTGAAGCTTTCTTT. This codes for CASSPAGGGRRNTEAFF.